The next 12 T cell receptor beta chains were all read from a single sample in a study of OX40 agonist ivuxolimab in advanced cancers. Using immunoSEQ multiplex PCR, the repertoire was profiled, and TCRdb retains in-frame clones only, with some absent. The sample carries 50,000 to 55,000 clones, approximately 80% recorded once. The source was CD4+ or CD8+ T cells sorted from blood, collected in a trial of the OX40 agonist ivuxolimab. Receptor source: an adult with an advanced solid tumor such as melanoma, head and neck, liver or kidney cancer.

The rearrangement links TRBV2 to TRBJ2-5; 9 bases agree with TRBD1. J was trimmed by 4 bases and V by 4 bases; bases with no gene match: 10. The CDR3 sequence is 16 residues long. Germline values: CDR1 SNHLY, CDR2 FYNNEI. The CDR3 here is CASSGPPTGGGETQYF. DNA for the CDR3: TGTGCCAGCAGTGGCCCCCCGACAGGGGGGGGAGAGACCCAGTACTTC. Full variable domain (rest looked up from reference TRBV2 and TRBJ2-5): EPEVTQTPSHQVTQMGQEVILRCVPISNHLYFYWYRQILGQKVEFLVSFYNNEISEKSEIFDDQFSVERPDGSNFTLKIRSTKLEDSAMYFCASSGPPTGGGETQYFGPGTRLLVL.

CDR3: CASSYFSSPSTGELFF. The CDR3, as DNA: TGTGCCAGCAGTTACTTCTCTAGCCCCAGCACCGGGGAGCTGTTTTTT. The rearrangement joins TRBV6-5 to TRBJ2-2, with D possibly TRBD2 on 5 matching bases. Germline V lookup: CDR1 MNHEY, CDR2 SVGAGI. Trimming shortened V by 1 base and J by 4 bases, and 13 bases separated the two germline ends. The CDR3 is 16 residues long.

The rearrangement joins TRBV7-2 to TRBJ1-2, with D possibly matching TRBD1 (5 bases). Trimming pared 4 bases from V and 1 base from J, leaving 10 bases between. Germline V gives CDR1 SGHTA, CDR2 FQGNSA. The CDR3 has 14 residues. The CDR3 protein is CASSWGTSNYGYTF. The CDR3 bases are TGTGCCAGCAGCTGGGGCACAAGTAACTATGGCTACACCTTC.

This chain joins TRBV29-1 and TRBJ1-2; D call uncertain. The CDR3 has 11 amino acids. The V end was cut by 7 bases, the J end by 2 bases, with 8 bases between. Germline lookup yields CDR1 SQVTM and CDR2 ANQGSEA. This CDR3 is CSGFWNYGYTF. The CDR3 bases are TGCAGCGGGTTCTGGAACTATGGCTACACCTTC.

The rearrangement links TRBV19 to TRBJ2-3; 8 bases line up with TRBD2. Germline values: CDR1 LNHDA, CDR2 SQIVND (reference sequence). This CDR3 is 16 amino acids long. V dropped 0 bases and J dropped 1; count of bases not matched to a gene: 3. The CDR3 region has the DNA TGTGCCAGTAGTATAGATACGGGAGGGGGCACAGATACGCAGTATTTT. It yields the protein CASSIDTGGGTDTQYF.

The chain carries TRBV7-8 and TRBJ1-2; 11 bases match TRBD1. This CDR3 spans 15 amino acids. CDR1 and CDR2 (germline): SGHVS, FQNEAQ. Trimming removed 5 bases from V and 4 bases from J; junction bases left unmatched: 6. DNA of the CDR3: TGTGCCAGCAGCGTCCGGGACAGGGGGACCTATGGCTACACCTTC. Protein: CASSVRDRGTYGYTF.

This chain uses TRBV28 with TRBJ2-7; D is undetermined. Germline CDR1 is MDHEN and CDR2 is SYDVKM. The CDR3 spans 11 residues. V lost 1 base and J 5 bases, leaving 3 bases between the germline ends. CDR3 residues: CASSLYHEQYF. For the CDR3, the DNA is TGTGCCAGCAGTTTATACCACGAGCAGTACTTC.

The chain employs TRBV18 and TRBJ1-2, with 11 bases matching TRBD1. After removal of 2 bases from V and 3 bases from J, the junction contained 8 bases not matched to a gene. CDR3 length: 17 residues. CDR1 KGHSH and CDR2 LQKENI come from the germline V gene. CDR3 nucleotide sequence: TGTGCCAGCTCACCATCAGTGGACAGGGGGCGAGACTATGGCTACACCTTC. Protein product: CASSPSVDRGRDYGYTF.

V usage is TRBV7-2 and J usage is TRBJ2-7, with 11 bases identical to TRBD1. Trimming at V came to 5 bases and at J to 4 bases, leaving 7 bases not matched to a gene. The length of the CDR3 is 15 residues. Germline CDR1 is SGHTA and CDR2 is FQGNSA. This CDR3 is CASSPRTGGEYEQYF. In DNA form, the CDR3 reads TGTGCCAGCAGCCCAAGGACAGGGGGCGAGTACGAGCAGTACTTC.

This chain joins TRBV19 and TRBJ1-2; 11 nucleotides agree with TRBD1. The trim removed 5 bases at V and 4 bases at J, leaving 6 bases unmatched. Germline lookup yields CDR1 LNHDA and CDR2 SQIVND (reference sequence). CDR3 size: 15 residues. CDR3 loop: CASSPRTGGVYGYTF. CDR3 bases: TGTGCCAGTAGTCCCCGGACAGGGGGCGTCTATGGCTACACCTTC. The full variable domain, completed using reference TRBV19 and TRBJ1-2, is DGGITQSPKYLFRKEGQNVTLSCEQNLNHDAMYWYRQDPGQGLRLIYYSQIVNDFQKGDIAEGYSVSREKKESFPLTVTSAQKNPTAFYLCASSPRTGGVYGYTFGSGTRLTVV.

The gene calls are TRBV7-9 and TRBJ1-1; D call uncertain. Germline assignment: CDR1 SEHNR and CDR2 FQNEAQ (reference sequence). This CDR3 comprises 14 residues. Trimming removed 2 bases from V and 1 base from J, with 8 bases in between. In DNA, the CDR3 is TGTGCCAGCAGCTTAATGGCAGGGAACACTGAAGCTTTCTTT. It is translated as CASSLMAGNTEAFF.

The CDR3 sequence: CASSLAVTGSEKLFF. Here the CDR3 DNA reads TGTGCCAGCAGCTTAGCAGTCACAGGGAGTGAAAAACTGTTTTTT. The rearrangement uses TRBV7-9 and TRBJ1-4, with D possibly being TRBD1 (6 bases). Germline V gives CDR1 SEHNR, CDR2 FQNEAQ (reference sequence). V was trimmed by 0 bases and J by 7 bases, leaving 12 bases between them. The CDR3 is made up of 15 amino acids.